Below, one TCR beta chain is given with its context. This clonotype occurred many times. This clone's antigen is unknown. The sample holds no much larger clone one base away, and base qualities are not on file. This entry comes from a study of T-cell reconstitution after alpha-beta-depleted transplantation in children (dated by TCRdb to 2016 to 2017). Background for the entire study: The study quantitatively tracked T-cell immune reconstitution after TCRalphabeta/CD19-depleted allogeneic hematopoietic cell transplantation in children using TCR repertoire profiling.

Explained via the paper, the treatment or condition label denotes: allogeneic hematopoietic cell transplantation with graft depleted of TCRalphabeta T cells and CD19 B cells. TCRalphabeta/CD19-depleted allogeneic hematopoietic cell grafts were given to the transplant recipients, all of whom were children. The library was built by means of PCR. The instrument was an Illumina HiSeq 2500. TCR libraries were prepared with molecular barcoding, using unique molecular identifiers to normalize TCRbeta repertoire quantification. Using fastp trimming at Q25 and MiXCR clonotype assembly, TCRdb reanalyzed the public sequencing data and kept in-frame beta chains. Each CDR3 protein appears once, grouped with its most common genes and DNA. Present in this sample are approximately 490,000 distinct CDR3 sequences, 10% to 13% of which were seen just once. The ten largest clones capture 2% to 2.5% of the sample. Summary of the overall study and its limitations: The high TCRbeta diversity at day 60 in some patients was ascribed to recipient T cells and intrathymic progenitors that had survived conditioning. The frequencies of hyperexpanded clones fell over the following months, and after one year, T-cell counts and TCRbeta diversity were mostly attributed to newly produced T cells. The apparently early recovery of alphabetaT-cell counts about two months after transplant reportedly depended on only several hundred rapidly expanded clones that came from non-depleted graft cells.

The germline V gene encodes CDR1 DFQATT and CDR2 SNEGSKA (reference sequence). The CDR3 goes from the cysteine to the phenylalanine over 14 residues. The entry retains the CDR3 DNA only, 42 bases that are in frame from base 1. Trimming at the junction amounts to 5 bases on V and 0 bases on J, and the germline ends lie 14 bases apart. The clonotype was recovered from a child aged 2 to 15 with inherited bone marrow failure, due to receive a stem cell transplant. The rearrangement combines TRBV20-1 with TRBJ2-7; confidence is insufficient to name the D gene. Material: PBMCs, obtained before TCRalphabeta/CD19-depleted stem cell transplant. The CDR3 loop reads CSAVLLRSSYEQYF. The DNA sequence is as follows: TGCAGTGCTGTCCTGCTACGGAGCTCCTACGAGCAGTACTTC.